This is a list of T cell receptor beta chains from one sample in a study of identifying expanded T cells in peripheral blood. Method: immunoSEQ multiplex PCR; TCRdb's copy keeps in-frame clones and lacks some. The profile shows tens of thousands of clones, about 85% of them singletons. Sequenced material: blood. These receptors all come from a person aged 18 to 70 in good health. The CDR3 runs from the conserved cysteine through the conserved F or W. Each record gives: CDR3 protein, CDR3 DNA, V gene, D gene, J gene, clone size. The D gene is left open where the match is weak. Not all rows give a size; the values are once, few, many and, for expanded clones, a class.

CASSQDWGTEAFF | TGTGCCAGCAGCCAAGATTGGGGGACTGAAGCTTTCTTT | TRBV14 | - | TRBJ1-1 | -
CASSVATKETQYF | TGTGCCAGCAGCGTCGCTACCAAGGAGACCCAGTACTTC | TRBV9 | - | TRBJ2-5 | once
CASSPANQPQHF | TGTGCCAGCAGCCCGGCCAATCAGCCCCAGCATTTT | TRBV7-8 | - | TRBJ1-5 | -
CASSLVGGGGGYTF | TGCGCCAGCAGCTTGGTAGGAGGGGGAGGAGGCTACACCTTC | TRBV5-1 | - | TRBJ1-2 | -
CASSSIQGARATQYF | TGTGCCAGCAGCTCAATACAGGGGGCAAGAGCGACCCAGTACTTC | TRBV7-6 | TRBD1 | TRBJ2-5 | -
CASRKGTARGTEAFF | TGTGCCAGCAGAAAAGGGACAGCCAGAGGAACTGAAGCTTTCTTT | TRBV6-5 | TRBD1 | TRBJ1-1 | -
CASSQDLLAGDPTGELFF | TGCGCCAGCAGCCAAGATCTCCTAGCGGGAGATCCCACCGGGGAGCTGTTTTTT | TRBV4-3 | TRBD2 | TRBJ2-2 | -
CASSQQRTGSYEQYF | TGCGCCAGCAGCCAGCAGAGGACGGGCTCCTACGAGCAGTACTTC | TRBV5-4 | - | TRBJ2-7 | -
CASSSTASSYEQYF | TGTGCCAGCAGCTCGACAGCCAGCTCCTACGAGCAGTACTTC | TRBV11-2 | - | TRBJ2-7 | -
CASSRDFGEQYF | TGTGCCAGCAGCCGGGACTTCGGTGAGCAGTACTTC | TRBV7-2 | - | TRBJ2-7 | -
CASSLGGSLSGYEQYF | TGTGCCAGCAGCTTAGGTGGGTCCCTATCCGGCTACGAGCAGTACTTC | TRBV7-8 | - | TRBJ2-7 | once
CASSVESLYPPYGYTF | TGTGCCAGCAGCGTAGAAAGCCTTTACCCACCCTATGGCTACACCTTC | TRBV9 | - | TRBJ1-2 | -
CASIFLGNTEAFF | TGTGCCAGCATTTTTCTTGGGAACACTGAAGCTTTCTTT | TRBV2 | - | TRBJ1-1 | once
CSVVYLGTQYF | TGCAGCGTTGTCTATTTAGGGACGCAGTATTTT | TRBV29-1 | - | TRBJ2-3 | -
CASSGLGRYEQYF | TGTGCCAGCAGTGGATTAGGAAGGTACGAGCAGTACTTC | TRBV25-1 | - | TRBJ2-7 | -
CASSQVVGYGYTF | TGTGCCAGCAGTCAGGTCGTTGGGTATGGCTACACCTTC | TRBV2 | - | TRBJ1-2 | -
CASRTPRGQVEQFF | TGTGCCAGCAGAACTCCCAGGGGGCAAGTTGAGCAGTTCTTC | TRBV6-1 | TRBD1 | TRBJ2-1 | many
CASSQDNPGLEAFF | TGCGCCAGCAGCCAAGATAATCCGGGGTTAGAAGCTTTCTTT | TRBV4-1 | - | TRBJ1-1 | -
CAAVANTGELFF | TGTGCCGCGGTGGCTAACACCGGGGAGCTGTTTTTT | TRBV19 | - | TRBJ2-2 | -
CASTDLGTSTNTGELFF | TGTGCCAGTACCGATCTAGGGACGTCGACGAACACCGGGGAGCTGTTTTTT | TRBV19 | - | TRBJ2-2 | -
CASSPTENTEAFF | TGTGCCAGCAGTCCTACAGAGAACACTGAAGCTTTCTTT | TRBV6-1 | - | TRBJ1-1 | -
CASSRGTDTQYF | TGCGCCAGCAGCCGGGGCACAGATACGCAGTATTTT | TRBV5-1 | - | TRBJ2-3 | few
CSVGRRLAGNHEQYF | TGCAGCGTTGGACGGAGGCTAGCGGGAAACCACGAGCAGTACTTC | TRBV29-1 | TRBD2 | TRBJ2-7 | -
CASSLSRTDTQYF | TGTGCCAGCAGCTTATCAAGGACAGATACGCAGTATTTT | TRBV7-7 | - | TRBJ2-3 | -
CASSLLRGEQYF | TGTGCCAGCAGCCTACTCCGGGGGGAGCAGTACTTC | TRBV7-2 | - | TRBJ2-7 | -
CASHTSGGPYEQYF | TGTGCCAGCCACACTAGCGGAGGGCCCTACGAGCAGTACTTC | TRBV6-1 | TRBD2 | TRBJ2-7 | once
CASSGGSRAGPDEQFF | TGTGCCAGCAGCGGGGGGTCCAGGGCAGGTCCCGATGAGCAGTTCTTC | TRBV9 | - | TRBJ2-1 | -
CASSLVRGLGETQYF | TGTGCCAGCAGCTTAGTGAGGGGTCTTGGAGAGACCCAGTACTTC | TRBV7-8 | - | TRBJ2-5 | -
CASSHQGQGPNEQYF | TGCGCCAGCAGCCACCAGGGACAGGGACCAAACGAGCAGTACTTC | TRBV4-1 | TRBD1 | TRBJ2-7 | -
CASSLGGGPNEQFF | TGTGCCAGCAGCTTAGGTGGCGGCCCCAATGAGCAGTTCTTC | TRBV7-9 | - | TRBJ2-1 | -
CAWSEVRDNTEAFF | TGTGCCTGGAGTGAGGTCCGGGACAACACTGAAGCTTTCTTT | TRBV30 | - | TRBJ1-1 | -
CASSLQVGAGNTIYF | TGCGCCAGCAGCTTGCAGGTGGGAGCTGGAAACACCATATATTTT | TRBV5-1 | - | TRBJ1-3 | -
CASRLDRTSNQPQHF | TGTGCCAGTAGATTGGACAGAACTAGCAATCAGCCCCAGCATTTT | TRBV19 | - | TRBJ1-5 | -
CASSSPGSPLHF | TGTGCCAGCAGTTCCCCAGGTTCACCCCTCCACTTT | TRBV28 | - | TRBJ1-6 | -
CASSWKDLYYEQYF | TGTGCCAGCAGCTGGAAGGACCTCTACTACGAGCAGTACTTC | TRBV11-3 | - | TRBJ2-7 | -
CASSQLMGSYEQYF | TGCGCCAGCAGCCAGCTAATGGGCTCCTACGAGCAGTACTTC | TRBV4-1 | - | TRBJ2-7 | -
CASTWTSGSRTGELFF | TGCGCCAGCACCTGGACTAGCGGGAGTAGGACCGGGGAGCTGTTTTTT | TRBV5-1 | TRBD2 | TRBJ2-2 | -
CASRDAAVNTGELFF | TGTGCCAGCAGGGACGCAGCGGTAAACACCGGGGAGCTGTTTTTT | TRBV6-4 | - | TRBJ2-2 | -
CASSFRSQGTEAFF | TGTGCCAGCAGCTTCCGGAGCCAGGGAACTGAAGCTTTCTTT | TRBV11-2 | - | TRBJ1-1 | -
CAGSAKGQGEKYF | TGTGCCGGCTCGGCGAAGGGACAGGGTGAGAAGTACTTC | TRBV6-1 | TRBD1 | TRBJ2-7 | -
CASSPYQPGTTNEKLFF | TGTGCCAGCAGCCCCTACCAACCGGGGACAACTAATGAAAAACTGTTTTTT | TRBV9 | - | TRBJ1-4 | few
CASSLFPGLAEPGPNEQFF | TGTGCCAGCAGCTTATTTCCCGGACTAGCGGAACCCGGGCCGAATGAGCAGTTCTTC | TRBV7-6 | TRBD2 | TRBJ2-1 | -
CASSPRPKQSFTDTQYF | TGTGCCAGCAGCCCCCGACCAAAACAAAGTTTCACAGATACGCAGTATTTT | TRBV9 | - | TRBJ2-3 | few
CASSFGAGRVNEQFF | TGTGCCAGCAGCTTCGGGGCGGGACGGGTGAATGAGCAGTTCTTC | TRBV7-6 | - | TRBJ2-1 | -
CASSVGLEAFF | TGTGCCAGCAGCGTAGGTCTTGAAGCTTTCTTT | TRBV2 | - | TRBJ1-1 | -
CASSYRTGNNEQFF | TGTGCCAGCAGTTACCGGACAGGGAACAATGAGCAGTTCTTC | TRBV6-5 | TRBD1 | TRBJ2-1 | -
CASSTGTGREAFF | TGTGCCAGCAGCACCGGGACGGGGAGAGAAGCTTTCTTT | TRBV7-2 | - | TRBJ1-1 | few
CASSYSGSRTDTQYF | TGTGCCAGCAGCTACAGCGGGAGTAGGACAGATACGCAGTATTTT | TRBV7-6 | TRBD2 | TRBJ2-3 | -
CASSRRDRSTDTQYF | TGTGCCAGCAGCCGCCGGGACAGAAGCACAGATACGCAGTATTTT | TRBV7-9 | TRBD1 | TRBJ2-3 | -
CASSHWQGGSYNEQFF | TGTGCCAGCAGCCATTGGCAGGGGGGCTCCTACAATGAGCAGTTCTTC | TRBV14 | - | TRBJ2-1 | -
CASSDKTGGAEEKLFF | TGTGCCAGCAGCGACAAGACAGGGGGCGCGGAAGAAAAACTGTTTTTT | TRBV9 | TRBD1 | TRBJ1-4 | -
CASSPGKLGSWQWNTGELFF | TGTGCCAGTAGCCCTGGGAAGCTCGGGTCTTGGCAGTGGAACACCGGGGAGCTGTTTTTT | TRBV19 | - | TRBJ2-2 | -
CASRSTSGGRSSNEQFF | TGTGCCAGCAGGTCGACTAGCGGGGGGCGGTCTTCCAATGAGCAGTTCTTC | TRBV28 | TRBD2 | TRBJ2-1 | once
CASSLGLGQGARNEQFF | TGTGCCAGCAGCTTAGGCTTGGGACAGGGGGCGAGGAATGAGCAGTTCTTC | TRBV7-8 | TRBD1 | TRBJ2-1 | -